These T cell receptor beta chains were read from a single sample in a study of T-cell reconstitution after alpha-beta-depleted transplantation in children. TCRdb called the PCR reads again in MiXCR, with one record for every CDR3 protein. The sample shows about 440,000 distinct CDR3 sequences, over 40% of them seen only once. Sequencing used PBMCs, obtained before TCRalphabeta/CD19-depleted stem cell transplant. Every receptor here comes from a girl aged 2-9 years with aplastic anemia, due to receive a stem cell transplant. Each CDR3 is given with its conserved first and last residue. D genes are given only for firm matches. The size entry is marked missing in some rows and otherwise reads once, few, many or a size class.

j_gene: TRBJ2-5
v_gene: TRBV10-3
abundance: once
d_gene: NA
CDR3nt: TGTGCCATCAGCCCGACGGTCATTAGGGACCAAGAGACCCAGTACTTC
CDR3aa: CAISPTVIRDQETQYF

j_gene: TRBJ2-7
v_gene: TRBV6-2/TRBV6-3
abundance: NA
d_gene: NA
CDR3nt: TGTGCCAGCAGCCCTTCGACCGGGTCTCCCGGCGAGCAGTACTTC
CDR3aa: CASSPSTGSPGEQYF

j_gene: TRBJ2-1
v_gene: TRBV12-3/TRBV12-4
abundance: many
d_gene: TRBD2
CDR3nt: TGTGCCAGTTCCCGGGGGGTAGGCTACAATGAGCAGTTCTTC
CDR3aa: CASSRGVGYNEQFF

j_gene: TRBJ2-1
v_gene: TRBV12-3/TRBV12-4
abundance: many
d_gene: TRBD1
CDR3nt: TGTGCCAGCAGTATTCGGACAGGGGGAATCTACAATGAGCAGTTCTTC
CDR3aa: CASSIRTGGIYNEQFF

j_gene: TRBJ2-1
v_gene: TRBV20-1
abundance: NA
d_gene: TRBD2
CDR3nt: TGCAGTGATAGCGGGGGACCCTACAATGAGCAGTTCTTC
CDR3aa: CSDSGGPYNEQFF

j_gene: TRBJ2-5
v_gene: TRBV18
abundance: NA
d_gene: NA
CDR3nt: TGTGCCAGCCGTGGGGTTCGCGGAGAGACCCAGTACTTC
CDR3aa: CASRGVRGETQYF

j_gene: TRBJ2-1
v_gene: TRBV7-2
abundance: many
d_gene: NA
CDR3nt: TGTGCCAGCAGCTTAGCGTACGGTACCTACAATGAGCAGTTCTTC
CDR3aa: CASSLAYGTYNEQFF

j_gene: TRBJ2-1
v_gene: TRBV29-1
abundance: once
d_gene: NA
CDR3nt: TGCAGCGTTGAGTTGGTAGGGGTTTACAATGAGCAGTTCTTC
CDR3aa: CSVELVGVYNEQFF

j_gene: TRBJ2-3
v_gene: TRBV3-1
abundance: NA
d_gene: TRBD2
CDR3nt: TGTGCCAGCAGCCAGCCCATCGCTAGCGGGGGGTACACAGATACGCAGTATTTT
CDR3aa: CASSQPIASGGYTDTQYF

j_gene: TRBJ2-7
v_gene: TRBV27
abundance: many
d_gene: TRBD2
CDR3nt: TGTGCCAGCACCGGGACTAGCGGGAGTTACGAGCAGTACTTC
CDR3aa: CASTGTSGSYEQYF

j_gene: TRBJ2-1
v_gene: TRBV12-3/TRBV12-4
abundance: few
d_gene: TRBD2
CDR3nt: TGTGCCAGCAGTCCCGGGACGGGGGGAGATGAGCAGTTCTTC
CDR3aa: CASSPGTGGDEQFF

j_gene: TRBJ2-7
v_gene: TRBV28
abundance: NA
d_gene: TRBD2
CDR3nt: TGTGCCAGCAGTGCCCCTAGCGGGAGAAGTCCCGAGCAGTACTTC
CDR3aa: CASSAPSGRSPEQYF

j_gene: TRBJ2-1
v_gene: TRBV2
abundance: few
d_gene: NA
CDR3nt: TGTGCCAGCCCCGGGAGCCACAATGAGCAGTTCTTC
CDR3aa: CASPGSHNEQFF

j_gene: TRBJ2-2
v_gene: TRBV7-2
abundance: NA
d_gene: NA
CDR3nt: TGTGCCAGCAGCTCCGGGTCCCTAGCGAGGACCGGGGAGCTGTTTTTT
CDR3aa: CASSSGSLARTGELFF

j_gene: TRBJ2-7
v_gene: TRBV27
abundance: NA
d_gene: TRBD1
CDR3nt: TGTGCCAGCAGTTTAGAGGTAGACAGGGTCGGGTCCTACGAGCAGTACTTC
CDR3aa: CASSLEVDRVGSYEQYF

j_gene: TRBJ1-1
v_gene: TRBV3-1
abundance: many
d_gene: NA
CDR3nt: TGTGCCAGCAGCCAAGATCAAGGGGCGTCCGGGGCTTTCTTT
CDR3aa: CASSQDQGASGAFF

j_gene: TRBJ2-3
v_gene: TRBV12-3/TRBV12-4
abundance: few
d_gene: TRBD1
CDR3nt: TGTGCCAGCAGTGAGACAGGGGGAGGCACAGATACGCAGTATTTT
CDR3aa: CASSETGGGTDTQYF

j_gene: TRBJ2-1
v_gene: TRBV12-3/TRBV12-4
abundance: many
d_gene: NA
CDR3nt: TGTGCCAGCAGTTTGCGGTACAATGAGCAGTTCTTC
CDR3aa: CASSLRYNEQFF

j_gene: TRBJ2-1
v_gene: TRBV20-1
abundance: few
d_gene: TRBD2
CDR3nt: TGCAGTGCTAGAGCGTCGGCGGGGAGCGGGAGAGCCAATGAGCAGTTCTTC
CDR3aa: CSARASAGSGRANEQFF

j_gene: TRBJ1-4
v_gene: TRBV5-1
abundance: NA
d_gene: NA
CDR3nt: TGCGCCAGCAGCGTAAGTGAGGGAGGAGAAAAACTGTTTTTT
CDR3aa: CASSVSEGGEKLFF

j_gene: TRBJ2-7
v_gene: TRBV10-3
abundance: NA
d_gene: NA
CDR3nt: TGTGCCATCAGCGACCGTTACCTCTACGAGCAGTACTTC
CDR3aa: CAISDRYLYEQYF

j_gene: TRBJ2-1
v_gene: TRBV7-2
abundance: many
d_gene: NA
CDR3nt: TGTGCCAGCAGCTTAGACGTGAACGCTTACAATGAGCAGTTCTTC
CDR3aa: CASSLDVNAYNEQFF

j_gene: TRBJ2-3
v_gene: TRBV7-6
abundance: NA
d_gene: TRBD2
CDR3nt: TGTGCCAGCAGCGAGACTAGCGGGAGGGCCTCTTGGGCGGATACGCAGTATTTT
CDR3aa: CASSETSGRASWADTQYF

j_gene: TRBJ2-5
v_gene: TRBV7-7
abundance: NA
d_gene: TRBD1
CDR3nt: TGTGCCAGCAGCCCCTACCGGGACAGGGCGCAAGAGACCCAGTACTTC
CDR3aa: CASSPYRDRAQETQYF

j_gene: TRBJ2-1
v_gene: TRBV19
abundance: NA
d_gene: NA
CDR3nt: TGTGCCAGTAGTACGGGGCCGATAGCGGTGAATGAGCAGTTCTTC
CDR3aa: CASSTGPIAVNEQFF

j_gene: TRBJ1-2
v_gene: TRBV29-1
abundance: NA
d_gene: TRBD1
CDR3nt: TGCAGCGTTACGAACCGGGACAGGGACTCGAACTATGGCTACACCTTC
CDR3aa: CSVTNRDRDSNYGYTF

j_gene: TRBJ2-7
v_gene: TRBV18
abundance: few
d_gene: NA
CDR3nt: TGTGCCAGCTCACTGTACGGGGGGCAGTCCTACGAGCAGTACTTC
CDR3aa: CASSLYGGQSYEQYF

j_gene: TRBJ2-1
v_gene: TRBV28
abundance: NA
d_gene: NA
CDR3nt: TGTGCCAGCAGCATGCCCTACAATGAGCAGTTCTTC
CDR3aa: CASSMPYNEQFF

j_gene: TRBJ2-5
v_gene: TRBV12-3/TRBV12-4
abundance: NA
d_gene: NA
CDR3nt: TGTGCCAGCAGCTTAGGGTCGGGGAAAGAGACCCAGTACTTC
CDR3aa: CASSLGSGKETQYF

j_gene: TRBJ1-3
v_gene: TRBV7-9
abundance: few
d_gene: NA
CDR3nt: TGTGCCATCAGCTTAGACAAGGTCTCTGGAAACACCATATATTTT
CDR3aa: CAISLDKVSGNTIYF

j_gene: TRBJ2-7
v_gene: TRBV7-9
abundance: few
d_gene: NA
CDR3nt: TGTGCCAGCAGCCCCTATTACCCGCGCTACGAGCAGTACTTC
CDR3aa: CASSPYYPRYEQYF

j_gene: TRBJ2-3
v_gene: TRBV25-1
abundance: NA
d_gene: TRBD1
CDR3nt: TGTGCCAGCAGTGTCCCTAAGGGGGCATCCACTAGCACAGATACGCAGTATTTT
CDR3aa: CASSVPKGASTSTDTQYF

j_gene: TRBJ2-7
v_gene: TRBV7-9
abundance: many
d_gene: NA
CDR3nt: TGTGCCAGCAGCTTAGGGGGCCGCTACGAGCAGTACTTC
CDR3aa: CASSLGGRYEQYF

j_gene: TRBJ2-2
v_gene: TRBV5-1
abundance: NA
d_gene: TRBD1
CDR3nt: TGCGCCAGCAGCTTGGAAAGGACAGGGAATACCGGGGAGCTGTTTTTT
CDR3aa: CASSLERTGNTGELFF

j_gene: TRBJ1-1
v_gene: TRBV12-3/TRBV12-4
abundance: NA
d_gene: NA
CDR3nt: TGTGCCAGCAGGGCCGGGACAATTGAAGCTTTCTTT
CDR3aa: CASRAGTIEAFF

j_gene: TRBJ2-1
v_gene: TRBV7-3
abundance: NA
d_gene: TRBD2
CDR3nt: TGTGCCAGCAGCCTCAGCGGGGGCCTCTACAATGAGCAGTTCTTC
CDR3aa: CASSLSGGLYNEQFF

j_gene: TRBJ2-4
v_gene: TRBV5-8
abundance: NA
d_gene: NA
CDR3nt: TGTGCCAGCAGCTTGGAAATGGGACGGATTCAGTACTTC
CDR3aa: CASSLEMGRIQYF

j_gene: TRBJ2-5
v_gene: TRBV5-5
abundance: few
d_gene: NA
CDR3nt: TGTGCCAGCAGCTTGGAACCGGGCAGGGGCCGCGAGACCCAGTACTTC
CDR3aa: CASSLEPGRGRETQYF

j_gene: TRBJ1-2
v_gene: TRBV12-3/TRBV12-4
abundance: many
d_gene: TRBD1
CDR3nt: TGTGCCAGCAGTTTGGGCAGGGGGGCCGCTGAGGGCTACACCTTC
CDR3aa: CASSLGRGAAEGYTF

j_gene: TRBJ2-1
v_gene: TRBV7-8
abundance: few
d_gene: TRBD2
CDR3nt: TGTGCCAGCAGCTTAGAAAGGACTAGCGGGAAGTTCTTC
CDR3aa: CASSLERTSGKFF

j_gene: TRBJ2-1
v_gene: TRBV7-9
abundance: NA
d_gene: NA
CDR3nt: TGTGCCAGCAGCCGCCTCATACAGGGAAACTTTGGCCCGGAGCAGTTCTTC
CDR3aa: CASSRLIQGNFGPEQFF

j_gene: TRBJ1-4
v_gene: TRBV6-6
abundance: NA
d_gene: NA
CDR3nt: TGTGCCAGCAGGTCCCGGAGGGAAAAACTGTTTTTT
CDR3aa: CASRSRREKLFF

j_gene: TRBJ2-3
v_gene: TRBV6-1
abundance: many
d_gene: TRBD2
CDR3nt: TGTGCCAGCAGCCCTATAGCGGGAGAGGATACGCAGTATTTT
CDR3aa: CASSPIAGEDTQYF

j_gene: TRBJ2-2
v_gene: TRBV15
abundance: once
d_gene: NA
CDR3nt: TGTGCCACCAGCGATACTCCTAATCATACCGGGGAGCTGTTTTTT
CDR3aa: CATSDTPNHTGELFF

j_gene: TRBJ1-2
v_gene: TRBV4-3
abundance: many
d_gene: NA
CDR3nt: TGCGCCAGCAGCCAATTTCAGAACTATGGCTACACCTTC
CDR3aa: CASSQFQNYGYTF

j_gene: TRBJ2-7
v_gene: TRBV10-3
abundance: NA
d_gene: NA
CDR3nt: TGTGCCATCAGCCGGACAGGTACGGGTGGAGGGGAGCAGTACTTC
CDR3aa: CAISRTGTGGGEQYF

j_gene: TRBJ2-4
v_gene: TRBV20-1
abundance: few
d_gene: NA
CDR3nt: TGCAGTGCTAGGGGCAGCGTAGCCAAAAACATTCAGTACTTC
CDR3aa: CSARGSVAKNIQYF

j_gene: TRBJ1-4
v_gene: TRBV7-9
abundance: NA
d_gene: TRBD1
CDR3nt: TGTGCCAGCAGCTTAGTCACAGGACAGGCTAATGAAAAACTGTTTTTT
CDR3aa: CASSLVTGQANEKLFF

j_gene: TRBJ2-7
v_gene: TRBV4-3
abundance: NA
d_gene: TRBD2
CDR3nt: TGCGCCAGCAGCCAATATAGCGGGAGTCTCCCCTACGAGCAGTACTTC
CDR3aa: CASSQYSGSLPYEQYF

j_gene: TRBJ2-2
v_gene: TRBV12-3/TRBV12-4
abundance: many
d_gene: NA
CDR3nt: TGTGCCAGCAGTTTTCGGGTCACCGGGGAGCTGTTTTTT
CDR3aa: CASSFRVTGELFF

j_gene: TRBJ2-3
v_gene: TRBV20-1
abundance: NA
d_gene: NA
CDR3nt: TGCAGTGCCCCCATGAGAGGGGCGGGCACAGATACGCAGTATTTT
CDR3aa: CSAPMRGAGTDTQYF

j_gene: TRBJ2-7
v_gene: TRBV11-2
abundance: NA
d_gene: TRBD1
CDR3nt: TGTGCCAGCGGAACGGGACAGGGGGCATACGAGCAGTACTTC
CDR3aa: CASGTGQGAYEQYF

j_gene: TRBJ1-2
v_gene: TRBV5-1
abundance: few
d_gene: NA
CDR3nt: TGCGCCAGCAGCTTGGATGCAGGGTCCAACTATGGCTACACCTTC
CDR3aa: CASSLDAGSNYGYTF

j_gene: TRBJ2-5
v_gene: TRBV7-9
abundance: NA
d_gene: TRBD2
CDR3nt: TGTGCCAGCAGCTTAGGACTAGCGGGGCCCGGAGAGACCCAGTACTTC
CDR3aa: CASSLGLAGPGETQYF

j_gene: TRBJ2-7
v_gene: TRBV27
abundance: few
d_gene: NA
CDR3nt: TGTGCCAGCAGTTTATCTCCCAAATCCCACGAGCAGTACTTC
CDR3aa: CASSLSPKSHEQYF

j_gene: TRBJ2-3
v_gene: TRBV20-1
abundance: many
d_gene: NA
CDR3nt: TGCAGTGCTAGAAGGGATGGACTTACAGATACGCAGTATTTT
CDR3aa: CSARRDGLTDTQYF

j_gene: TRBJ2-7
v_gene: TRBV28
abundance: NA
d_gene: NA
CDR3nt: TGTGCCAGCGGTTTCGGCTCCTACGAGCAGTACTTC
CDR3aa: CASGFGSYEQYF

j_gene: TRBJ2-4
v_gene: TRBV20-1
abundance: NA
d_gene: TRBD1
CDR3nt: TGCTGTGCCCTGGGACAGGGGGCTGGTAGAGCCAAAAACATTCAGTACTTC
CDR3aa: CCALGQGAGRAKNIQYF